This TCR beta chain emerged from a study of CD8+CD57+ T cells in acquired aplastic anemia. At the level of the study: The mean DNA yield obtained from sorted CD4+ and CD8+ cells came to 3.2 ug.

Broader study findings: Patients and controls were found to share approximately 31 CD8+ CDR3 sequences.

Patients who underwent sequencing had shown CD8+CD57+ cell expansion by flow cytometry. Patients were untreated when blood was sampled. Investigators profiled TCR beta VDJ and CDR3 from genomic DNA template. TCRdb fed the reads into MiXCR, producing one record per CDR3 protein. The sample comprises 200,000 to 250,000 distinct CDR3 sequences, under 55% of which are singletons, and nearly 20% rests with the top ten. There are a few counts of this clonotype. Its antigen is unknown. This receptor was taken from a human donor with aplastic anemia. The sequenced sample was sorted CD4+, CD8+, or CD8+CD57+ T cells (not recorded which) from PBMCs.

The CDR3 loop is CASSVQGQPQHF. The CDR3 DNA reads TGTGCCAGCAGTGTACAGGGTCAGCCCCAGCATTTT. The chain recombines TRBV28 with TRBJ1-5; weak D call: TRBD1 (6 bases). The CDR3 runs to 12 residues. From germline, CDR1 is MDHEN and CDR2 SYDVKM. Trimming shortened V by 5 bases and J by 6 bases, and 8 bases separated the two germline ends.